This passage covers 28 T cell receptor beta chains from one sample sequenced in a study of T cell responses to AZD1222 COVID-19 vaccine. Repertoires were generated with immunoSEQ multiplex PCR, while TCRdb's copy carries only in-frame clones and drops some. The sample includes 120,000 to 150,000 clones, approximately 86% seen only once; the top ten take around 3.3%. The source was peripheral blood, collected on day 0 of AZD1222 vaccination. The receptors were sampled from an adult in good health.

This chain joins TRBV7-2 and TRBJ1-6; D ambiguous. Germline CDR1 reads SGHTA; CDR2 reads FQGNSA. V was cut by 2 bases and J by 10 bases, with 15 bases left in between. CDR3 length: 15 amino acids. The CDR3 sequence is CASSLLGLEASPLHF. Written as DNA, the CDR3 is TGTGCCAGCAGCTTATTGGGGTTGGAGGCCTCACCCCTCCACTTT.

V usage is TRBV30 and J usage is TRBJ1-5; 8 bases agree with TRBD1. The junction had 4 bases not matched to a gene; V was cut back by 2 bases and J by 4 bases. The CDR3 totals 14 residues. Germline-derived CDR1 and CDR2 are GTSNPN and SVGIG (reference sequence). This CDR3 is CAWSQDRGNQPQHF. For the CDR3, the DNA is TGTGCCTGGAGTCAAGACAGGGGAAATCAGCCCCAGCATTTT.

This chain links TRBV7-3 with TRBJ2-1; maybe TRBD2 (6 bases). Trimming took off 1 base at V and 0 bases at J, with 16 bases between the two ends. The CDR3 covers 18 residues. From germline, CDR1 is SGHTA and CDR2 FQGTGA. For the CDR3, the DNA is TGTGCCAGCAGCTTAAGGGCTTCTAGCGTCAGCTCCTACAATGAGCAGTTCTTC. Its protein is CASSLRASSVSSYNEQFF.

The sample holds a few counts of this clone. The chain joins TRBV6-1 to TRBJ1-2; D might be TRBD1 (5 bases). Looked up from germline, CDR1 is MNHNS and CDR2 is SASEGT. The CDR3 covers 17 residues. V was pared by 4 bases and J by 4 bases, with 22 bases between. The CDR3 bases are TGTGCCAGCAGTGCCTCCGTCGCCCCCGGGACGGTCTATGGCTACACCTTC. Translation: CASSASVAPGTVYGYTF.

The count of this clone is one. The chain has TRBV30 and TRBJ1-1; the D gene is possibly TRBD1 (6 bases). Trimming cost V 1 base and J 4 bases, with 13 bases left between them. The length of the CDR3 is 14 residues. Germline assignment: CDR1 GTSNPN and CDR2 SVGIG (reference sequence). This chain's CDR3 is CAWSDQGQGTEAFF. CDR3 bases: TGTGCCTGGAGTGACCAGGGGCAGGGCACTGAAGCTTTCTTT.

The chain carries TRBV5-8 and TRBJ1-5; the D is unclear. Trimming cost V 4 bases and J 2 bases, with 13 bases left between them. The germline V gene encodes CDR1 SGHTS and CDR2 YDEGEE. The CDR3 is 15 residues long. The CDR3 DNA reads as TGTGCCAGCAGCCGGGGATTTTTGGGCAATCAGCCCCAGCATTTT. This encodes CASSRGFLGNQPQHF.

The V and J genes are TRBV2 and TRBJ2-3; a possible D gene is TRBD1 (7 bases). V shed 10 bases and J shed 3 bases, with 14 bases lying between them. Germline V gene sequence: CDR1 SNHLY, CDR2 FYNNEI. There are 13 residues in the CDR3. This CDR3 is CAKQQGRTDTQYF. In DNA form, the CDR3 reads TGTGCCAAACAACAGGGGAGGACAGATACGCAGTATTTT.

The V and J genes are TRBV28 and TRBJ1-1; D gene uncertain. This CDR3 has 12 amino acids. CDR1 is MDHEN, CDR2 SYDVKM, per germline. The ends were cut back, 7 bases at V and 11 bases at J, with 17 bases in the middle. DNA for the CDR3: TGTGCCAGCAAAACGCAAAGTTTTCGGGCTTTCTTT. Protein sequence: CASKTQSFRAFF.

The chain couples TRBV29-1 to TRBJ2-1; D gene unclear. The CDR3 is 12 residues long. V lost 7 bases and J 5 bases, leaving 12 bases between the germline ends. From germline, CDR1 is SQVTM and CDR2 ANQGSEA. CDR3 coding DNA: TGCAGCGCCCTCTTATGGGACAATGAGCAGTTCTTC. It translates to CSALLWDNEQFF.

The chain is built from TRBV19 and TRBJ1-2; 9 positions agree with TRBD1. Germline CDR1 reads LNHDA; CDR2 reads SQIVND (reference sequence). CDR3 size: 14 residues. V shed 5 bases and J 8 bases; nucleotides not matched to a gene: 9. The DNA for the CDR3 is TGTGCCAGTAGTCCTTGGACAGGGGCAACGGGCTACACCTTC. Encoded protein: CASSPWTGATGYTF.

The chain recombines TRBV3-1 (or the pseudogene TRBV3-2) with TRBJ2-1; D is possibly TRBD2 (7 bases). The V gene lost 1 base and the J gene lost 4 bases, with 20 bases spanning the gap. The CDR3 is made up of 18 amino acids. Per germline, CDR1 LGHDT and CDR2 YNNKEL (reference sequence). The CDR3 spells CASSQVGGRSASYNEQFF. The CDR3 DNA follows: TGTGCCAGCAGCCAAGTGGGGGGGCGAAGTGCCTCGTACAATGAGCAGTTCTTC.

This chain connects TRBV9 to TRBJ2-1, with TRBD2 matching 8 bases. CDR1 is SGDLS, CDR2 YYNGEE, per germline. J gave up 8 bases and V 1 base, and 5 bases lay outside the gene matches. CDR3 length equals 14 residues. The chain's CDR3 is CASSVRPGGDEQFF. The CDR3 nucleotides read TGTGCCAGCAGCGTAAGGCCGGGAGGGGATGAGCAGTTCTTC. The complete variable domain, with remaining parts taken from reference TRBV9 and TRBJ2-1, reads DSGVTQTPKHLITATGQRVTLRCSPRSGDLSVYWYQQSLDQGLQFLIQYYNGEERAKGNILERFSAQQFPDLHSELNLSSLELGDSALYFCASSVRPGGDEQFFGPGTRLTVL.

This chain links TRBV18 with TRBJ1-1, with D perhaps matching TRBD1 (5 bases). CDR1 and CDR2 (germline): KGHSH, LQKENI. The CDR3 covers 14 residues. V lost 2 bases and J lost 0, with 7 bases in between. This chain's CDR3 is CASSPTGLNTEAFF. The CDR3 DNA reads TGTGCCAGCTCACCAACAGGCTTGAACACTGAAGCTTTCTTT. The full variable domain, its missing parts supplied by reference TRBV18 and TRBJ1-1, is NAGVMQNPRHLVRRRGQEARLRCSPMKGHSHVYWYRQLPEEGLKFMVYLQKENIIDESGMPKERFSAEFPKEGPSILRIQQVVRGDSAAYFCASSPTGLNTEAFFGQGTRLTVV.

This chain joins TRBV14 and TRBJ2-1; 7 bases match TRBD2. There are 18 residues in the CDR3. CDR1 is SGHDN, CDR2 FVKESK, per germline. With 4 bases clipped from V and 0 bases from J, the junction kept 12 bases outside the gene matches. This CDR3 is CASSPDRLAVSSYNEQFF. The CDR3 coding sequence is TGTGCCAGCAGCCCCGACCGCCTAGCGGTGAGCTCCTACAATGAGCAGTTCTTC.

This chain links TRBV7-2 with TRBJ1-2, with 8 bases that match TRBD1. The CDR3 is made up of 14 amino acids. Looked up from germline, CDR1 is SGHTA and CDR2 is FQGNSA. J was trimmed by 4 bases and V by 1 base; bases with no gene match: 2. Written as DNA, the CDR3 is TGTGCCAGCAGCTTAGTACAGGGGGGCTATGGCTACACCTTC. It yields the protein CASSLVQGGYGYTF. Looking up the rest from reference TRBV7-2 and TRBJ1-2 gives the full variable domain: GAGVSQSPSNKVTEKGKDVELRCDPISGHTALYWYRQSLGQGLEFLIYFQGNSAPDKSGLPSDRFSAERTGGSVSTLTIQRTQQEDSAVYLCASSLVQGGYGYTFGSGTRLTVV.

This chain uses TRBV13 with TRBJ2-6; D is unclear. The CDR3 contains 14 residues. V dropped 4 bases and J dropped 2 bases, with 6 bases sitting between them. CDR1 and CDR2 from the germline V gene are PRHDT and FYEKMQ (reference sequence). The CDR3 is CASSSGAGANVLTF. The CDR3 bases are TGTGCCAGCAGCTCAGGTGCTGGGGCCAACGTCCTGACTTTC.

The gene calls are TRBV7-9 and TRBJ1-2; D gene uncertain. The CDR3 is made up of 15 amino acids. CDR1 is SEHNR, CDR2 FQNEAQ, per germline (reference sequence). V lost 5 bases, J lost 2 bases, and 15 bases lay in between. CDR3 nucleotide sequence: TGTGCCAGCAGCCTCGAGGGTGTGAGGAACTATGGCTACACCTTC. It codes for CASSLEGVRNYGYTF.

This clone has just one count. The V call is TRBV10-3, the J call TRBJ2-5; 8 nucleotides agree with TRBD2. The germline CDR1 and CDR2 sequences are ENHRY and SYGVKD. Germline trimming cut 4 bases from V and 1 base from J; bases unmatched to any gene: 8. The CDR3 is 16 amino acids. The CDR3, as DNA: TGTGCCATCAGTGTCCTAGCGGGCGCCCTCCAAGAGACCCAGTACTTC. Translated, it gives CAISVLAGALQETQYF.

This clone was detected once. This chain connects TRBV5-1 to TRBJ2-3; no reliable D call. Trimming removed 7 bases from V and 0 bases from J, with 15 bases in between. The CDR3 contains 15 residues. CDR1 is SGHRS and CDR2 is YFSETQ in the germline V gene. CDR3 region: CASYLKPSSTDTQYF. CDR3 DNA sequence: TGCGCCAGCTATTTAAAACCGTCGAGCACAGATACGCAGTATTTT.

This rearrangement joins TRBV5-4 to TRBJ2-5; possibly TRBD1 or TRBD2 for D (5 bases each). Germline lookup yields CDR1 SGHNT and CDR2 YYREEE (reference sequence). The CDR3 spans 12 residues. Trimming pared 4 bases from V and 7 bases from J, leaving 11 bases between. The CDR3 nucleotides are TGTGCCAGCAGCGACTCGAGGGGGACCCAGTACTTC. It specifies CASSDSRGTQYF.

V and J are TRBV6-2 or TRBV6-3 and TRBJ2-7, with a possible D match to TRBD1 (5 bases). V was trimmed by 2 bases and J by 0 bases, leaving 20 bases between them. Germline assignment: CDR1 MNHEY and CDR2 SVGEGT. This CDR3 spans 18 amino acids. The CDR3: CASSYGSLRGRVSYEQYF. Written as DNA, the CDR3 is TGTGCCAGCAGTTACGGATCCCTCCGCGGCAGGGTCTCCTACGAGCAGTACTTC.

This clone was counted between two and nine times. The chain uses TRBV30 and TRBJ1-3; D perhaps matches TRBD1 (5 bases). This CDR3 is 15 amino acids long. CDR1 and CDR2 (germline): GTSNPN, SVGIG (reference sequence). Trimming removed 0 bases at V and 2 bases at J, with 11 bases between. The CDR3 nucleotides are TGTGCCTGGAGTGTACGGGGGGGGACTGGAAACACCATATATTTT. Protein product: CAWSVRGGTGNTIYF.

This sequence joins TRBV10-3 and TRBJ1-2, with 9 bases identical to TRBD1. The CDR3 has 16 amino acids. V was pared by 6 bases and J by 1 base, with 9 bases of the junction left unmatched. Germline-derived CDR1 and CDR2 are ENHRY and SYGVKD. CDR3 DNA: TGTGCCATCAGCAGTCAACAGGGGGCAAATAACTATGGCTACACCTTC. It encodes CAISSQQGANNYGYTF.

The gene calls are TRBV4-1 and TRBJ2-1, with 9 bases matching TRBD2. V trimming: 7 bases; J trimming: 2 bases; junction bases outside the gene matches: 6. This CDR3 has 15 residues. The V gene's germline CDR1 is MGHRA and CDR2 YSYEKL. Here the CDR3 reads CASTYSGSPYNEQFF. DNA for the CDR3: TGCGCCAGCACCTATAGCGGGAGTCCCTACAATGAGCAGTTCTTC.

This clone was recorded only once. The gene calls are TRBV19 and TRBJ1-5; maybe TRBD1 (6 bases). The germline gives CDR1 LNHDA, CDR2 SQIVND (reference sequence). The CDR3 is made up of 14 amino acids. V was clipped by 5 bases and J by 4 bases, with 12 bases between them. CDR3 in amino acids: CASSGLRGNQPQHF. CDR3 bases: TGTGCCAGTAGTGGACTGAGGGGGAATCAGCCCCAGCATTTT.

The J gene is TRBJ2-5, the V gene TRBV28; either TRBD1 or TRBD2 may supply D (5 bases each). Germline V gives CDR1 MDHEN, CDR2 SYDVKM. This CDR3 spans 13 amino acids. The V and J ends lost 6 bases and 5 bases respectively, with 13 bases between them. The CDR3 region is CASRRQSGETQYF. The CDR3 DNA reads TGTGCCAGCAGAAGACAGTCGGGGGAGACCCAGTACTTC.

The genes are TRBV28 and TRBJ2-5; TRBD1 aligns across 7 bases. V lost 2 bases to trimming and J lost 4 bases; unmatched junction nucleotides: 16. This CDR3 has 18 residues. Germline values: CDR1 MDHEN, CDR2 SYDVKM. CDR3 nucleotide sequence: TGTGCCAGCAGTTTAAGGATCGGAGACAGGGAAGTAAGAGAGACCCAGTACTTC. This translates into CASSLRIGDREVRETQYF.

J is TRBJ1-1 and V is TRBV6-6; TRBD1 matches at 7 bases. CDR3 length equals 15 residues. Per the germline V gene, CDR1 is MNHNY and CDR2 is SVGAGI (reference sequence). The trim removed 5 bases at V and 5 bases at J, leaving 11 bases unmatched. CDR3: CASSTGQGVGTEAFF. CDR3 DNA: TGTGCCAGCAGTACGGGTCAGGGGGTCGGGACTGAAGCTTTCTTT.